This T cell receptor beta chain came from a study of shared clonotypes between healthy human individuals. The CDR3 has 15 amino acids. Trimming took 3 bases from V and 2 from J; bases not matched to a gene: 7. Germline V CDR1 and CDR2: SGHDT, YYEEEE. Profiling relied on immunoSEQ multiplex PCR, and the TCRdb table lists in-frame clones only, not all of them. Seen here are 300,000 to 400,000 clones, roughly 70% observed once, and the top ten hold about a tenth. Sequencing was carried out using memory CD4+ T cells sorted from blood. Subset noted: CD45RA-negative fraction. The chain uses TRBV5-6 and TRBJ2-7; 8 bases line up with TRBD1. The sequence came from a man aged 25-45 years in good health. The CDR3 spells CASSSIPGGPYEQYF. For the CDR3, the DNA is TGTGCCAGCAGCTCAATCCCAGGGGGCCCCTACGAGCAGTACTTC.